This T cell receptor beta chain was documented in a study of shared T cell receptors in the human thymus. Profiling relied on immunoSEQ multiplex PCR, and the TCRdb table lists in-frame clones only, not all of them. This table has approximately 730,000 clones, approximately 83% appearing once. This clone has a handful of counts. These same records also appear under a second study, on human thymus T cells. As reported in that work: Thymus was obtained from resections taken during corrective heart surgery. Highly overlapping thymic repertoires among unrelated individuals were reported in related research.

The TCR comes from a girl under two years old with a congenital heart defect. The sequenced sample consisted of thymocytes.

This CDR3 reads CASSSQPGGDGGYQPQHF. The CDR3 DNA reads TGTGCCAGCAGTTCTCAACCAGGCGGGGACGGAGGTTATCAGCCCCAGCATTTT. The chain combines TRBV28 with TRBJ1-5; perhaps TRBD1 as D (5 bases). This CDR3 spans 18 amino acids. Germline assignment: CDR1 MDHEN and CDR2 SYDVKM. Trimming took 4 bases from V and 5 from J, leaving 24 bases between them.